In this sample, the clone carrying this T cell receptor beta chain turned up a few times. This record comes from a study of blood T cell repertoires in COVID-19. Across the whole study: Spain, Italy and the United States supplied samples that represented acute and convalescent COVID-19. The analysed material was cDNA or gDNA that came from T cells, B-cell-depleted T cells, or PBMCs.

Per the original data handling: Amplification from reference gene primers served as the basis for estimated nucleated cell counts. The protocol was immunoSEQ multiplex PCR, while the TCRdb copy is restricted to in-frame clones and leaves out a portion. Clone size and the V and J calls come from that table; the DNA yielded D and trimming. The table shows under 250,000 clones, with roughly 86% occurring only once. V was cut by 6 bases and J by 7 bases, with 12 bases left in between. This CDR3 is 12 amino acids long. Germline loops: CDR1 SEHNR, CDR2 FQNEAQ (reference sequence). This chain uses TRBV7-9 with TRBJ1-2, with D tentatively TRBD1 (6 bases). The sequenced material came from peripheral blood. The source is a woman in her sixties who had recovered from COVID-19. CDR3 in amino acids: CASSKGVIGYTF. Here the CDR3 DNA reads TGTGCCAGCAGTAAGGGGGTTATTGGCTACACCTTC.